The rows below give T cell receptor beta chains drawn from one sample of a study of cytomegalovirus exposure and HLA in healthy donors. TCRdb's table, derived via immunoSEQ multiplex PCR, lists solely in-frame clones and lacks some. In the table there are under 300,000 clones, approximately 85% of which are singletons. The specimen sequenced was PBMCs. These receptors came from a woman aged 40 to 50 in good health and CMV-seropositive. Each CDR3 is given with its conserved first and last residue. D genes are given only for firm matches. For some rows the clone size is stated as once, few or many, or as a class when expanded; others skip it.

v_call: TRBV7-9; d_call: TRBD1; clone_size: .; j_call: TRBJ2-7; cdr3_aa: CASSFGDRSSYEQYF; cdr3_nt: TGTGCCAGCAGCTTCGGGGACAGGAGCTCCTACGAGCAGTACTTC
v_call: TRBV4-1; d_call: .; clone_size: .; j_call: TRBJ1-5; cdr3_aa: CASSQDTTRQPQHF; cdr3_nt: TGCGCCAGCAGCCAAGATACGACTAGGCAGCCCCAGCATTTT
v_call: TRBV11-3; d_call: .; clone_size: .; j_call: TRBJ2-1; cdr3_aa: CASSFWGRADEQFF; cdr3_nt: TGTGCCAGCAGCTTTTGGGGCAGGGCCGATGAGCAGTTCTTC
v_call: TRBV28; d_call: .; clone_size: .; j_call: TRBJ1-1; cdr3_aa: CASSLSAGGEAFF; cdr3_nt: TGTGCCAGCAGTTTATCCGCAGGTGGTGAAGCTTTCTTT
v_call: TRBV7-9; d_call: TRBD1; clone_size: once; j_call: TRBJ1-1; cdr3_aa: CASREGQGNTEAFF; cdr3_nt: TGTGCCAGCAGGGAGGGACAGGGGAACACTGAAGCTTTCTTT
v_call: TRBV7-9; d_call: .; clone_size: .; j_call: TRBJ1-2; cdr3_aa: CASNLLEERQSNYGYTF; cdr3_nt: TGTGCCAGCAACTTACTAGAGGAGCGACAGTCTAACTATGGCTACACCTTC
v_call: TRBV4-3; d_call: TRBD1; clone_size: .; j_call: TRBJ2-7; cdr3_aa: CTSSMGTGNYEQYF; cdr3_nt: TGCACCAGCAGTATGGGGACAGGGAACTACGAGCAGTACTTC
v_call: TRBV6-5; d_call: .; clone_size: .; j_call: TRBJ2-7; cdr3_aa: CASSYSEQGLYEQYF; cdr3_nt: TGTGCCAGCAGTTACTCGGAGCAGGGCCTCTACGAGCAGTACTTC
v_call: TRBV11-1; d_call: .; clone_size: .; j_call: TRBJ2-1; cdr3_aa: CASSLNTGNNEQFF; cdr3_nt: TGTGCCAGCAGCCTAAATACAGGGAACAATGAGCAGTTCTTC
v_call: TRBV7-2; d_call: TRBD2; clone_size: .; j_call: TRBJ2-7; cdr3_aa: CASSLGELAALTYEQYF; cdr3_nt: TGTGCCAGCAGCTTAGGGGAACTAGCGGCCCTAACCTACGAGCAGTACTTC
v_call: TRBV7-8; d_call: TRBD2; clone_size: .; j_call: TRBJ2-7; cdr3_aa: CASSLMPGLAGDLAVYEQYF; cdr3_nt: TGTGCCAGCAGCTTAATGCCGGGACTAGCGGGAGACCTCGCGGTCTACGAGCAGTACTTC
v_call: TRBV7-9; d_call: .; clone_size: .; j_call: TRBJ2-7; cdr3_aa: CASSLAGGHYEQYF; cdr3_nt: TGTGCCAGCAGCTTAGCGGGCGGGCATTACGAGCAGTACTTC
v_call: TRBV5-1; d_call: .; clone_size: .; j_call: TRBJ2-4; cdr3_aa: CASSFSLVPHIQYF; cdr3_nt: TGCGCCAGCAGCTTTTCCCTCGTTCCTCACATTCAGTACTTC
v_call: TRBV27; d_call: .; clone_size: .; j_call: TRBJ1-5; cdr3_aa: CASSLVGGQSNQPQHF; cdr3_nt: TGTGCCAGCAGTTTAGTCGGGGGGCAGAGCAATCAGCCCCAGCATTTT
v_call: TRBV7-9; d_call: .; clone_size: .; j_call: TRBJ2-1; cdr3_aa: CASSLGGFYNEQFF; cdr3_nt: TGTGCCAGCAGCTTAGGCGGGTTCTACAATGAGCAGTTCTTC
v_call: TRBV10-3; d_call: .; clone_size: once; j_call: TRBJ2-7; cdr3_aa: CAITALDEQYF; cdr3_nt: TGTGCCATCACAGCGCTCGACGAGCAGTACTTC
v_call: TRBV6-1; d_call: TRBD1; clone_size: few; j_call: TRBJ1-1; cdr3_aa: CASSRGQGGSEAFF; cdr3_nt: TGTGCCAGCAGCCGGGGACAGGGAGGATCTGAAGCTTTCTTT
v_call: TRBV6-1; d_call: TRBD1; clone_size: .; j_call: TRBJ2-3; cdr3_aa: CAIGTGGVGTQYF; cdr3_nt: TGTGCCATCGGGACAGGGGGCGTGGGTACGCAGTATTTT
v_call: TRBV28; d_call: TRBD2; clone_size: once; j_call: TRBJ2-7; cdr3_aa: CASSLAGGISEQYF; cdr3_nt: TGTGCCAGCAGCTTAGCGGGAGGGATAAGCGAGCAGTACTTC
v_call: TRBV11-1; d_call: TRBD2; clone_size: .; j_call: TRBJ2-5; cdr3_aa: CASSTSVGETQYF; cdr3_nt: TGTGCCAGCAGTACTAGCGTTGGAGAGACCCAGTACTTC
v_call: TRBV27; d_call: TRBD2; clone_size: .; j_call: TRBJ2-1; cdr3_aa: CASSFGGRAFSNEQFF; cdr3_nt: TGTGCCAGCAGTTTCGGCGGGAGGGCCTTTTCCAATGAGCAGTTCTTC
v_call: TRBV7-2; d_call: TRBD1; clone_size: .; j_call: TRBJ2-3; cdr3_aa: CASRTGSASTDTQYF; cdr3_nt: TGTGCCAGCAGGACAGGGAGCGCTAGCACAGATACGCAGTATTTT
v_call: TRBV28; d_call: TRBD1; clone_size: .; j_call: TRBJ2-3; cdr3_aa: CASSLIGLDRGTDTQYF; cdr3_nt: TGTGCCAGCAGTTTAATCGGCTTGGACAGGGGCACAGATACGCAGTATTTT
v_call: TRBV11-2; d_call: .; clone_size: .; j_call: TRBJ2-5; cdr3_aa: CASSFTGTTVFQETQYF; cdr3_nt: TGTGCCAGCAGCTTCACCGGGACAACTGTTTTCCAAGAGACCCAGTACTTC
v_call: TRBV27; d_call: .; clone_size: once; j_call: TRBJ2-7; cdr3_aa: CASSLDYSYEQYF; cdr3_nt: TGTGCCAGCAGTTTAGACTACTCCTACGAGCAGTACTTC
v_call: TRBV11-3; d_call: TRBD2; clone_size: .; j_call: TRBJ2-3; cdr3_aa: CASSCRPLTSHISTDTQYF; cdr3_nt: TGTGCCAGCAGCTGCCGGCCGCTGACTAGCCACATTAGCACAGATACGCAGTATTTT
v_call: TRBV4-2; d_call: .; clone_size: .; j_call: TRBJ1-5; cdr3_aa: CASSQSTAYSNQPQHF; cdr3_nt: TGTGCCAGCAGCCAATCGACAGCTTATAGCAATCAGCCCCAGCATTTT
v_call: TRBV30; d_call: TRBD1; clone_size: once; j_call: TRBJ2-5; cdr3_aa: CAGIPGTGWKETQYF; cdr3_nt: TGTGCCGGAATTCCTGGGACAGGGTGGAAGGAGACCCAGTACTTC
v_call: TRBV7-9; d_call: .; clone_size: .; j_call: TRBJ2-7; cdr3_aa: CASSLAAGAGSEQYF; cdr3_nt: TGTGCCAGCAGCTTAGCGGCGGGGGCGGGTAGCGAGCAGTACTTC
v_call: TRBV28; d_call: TRBD1; clone_size: .; j_call: TRBJ2-7; cdr3_aa: CASSLQGTGWYEQYF; cdr3_nt: TGTGCCAGCAGTTTACAAGGGACAGGGTGGTACGAGCAGTACTTC
v_call: TRBV14; d_call: .; clone_size: .; j_call: TRBJ2-2; cdr3_aa: CASSQLRVNTGELFF; cdr3_nt: TGTGCCAGCAGCCAATTGAGGGTCAACACCGGGGAGCTGTTTTTT
v_call: TRBV5-1; d_call: .; clone_size: .; j_call: TRBJ1-5; cdr3_aa: CASSNSPGDTPQHF; cdr3_nt: TGCGCCAGCAGTAACTCCCCAGGGGATACTCCCCAGCATTTT
v_call: TRBV7-2; d_call: TRBD2; clone_size: .; j_call: TRBJ2-3; cdr3_aa: CASHPISGASTDTQYF; cdr3_nt: TGTGCCAGTCATCCCATCAGCGGGGCTAGCACAGATACGCAGTATTTT
v_call: TRBV11-2; d_call: .; clone_size: .; j_call: TRBJ2-5; cdr3_aa: CASSLDRFQETQYF; cdr3_nt: TGTGCCAGCAGCTTAGATCGGTTCCAAGAGACCCAGTACTTC
v_call: TRBV2; d_call: .; clone_size: few; j_call: TRBJ2-7; cdr3_aa: CASRLSVSSYEQYF; cdr3_nt: TGTGCCAGCAGATTAAGTGTCAGCTCCTACGAGCAGTACTTC
v_call: TRBV5-1; d_call: TRBD1; clone_size: .; j_call: TRBJ1-1; cdr3_aa: CASSLADRANTEAFF; cdr3_nt: TGCGCCAGCAGCTTGGCGGACAGGGCGAACACTGAAGCTTTCTTT
v_call: TRBV7-2; d_call: .; clone_size: once; j_call: TRBJ2-7; cdr3_aa: CASSLAPGVMYEQYF; cdr3_nt: TGTGCCAGCAGCTTAGCCCCGGGAGTGATGTACGAGCAGTACTTC
v_call: TRBV29-1; d_call: .; clone_size: .; j_call: TRBJ2-4; cdr3_aa: CSVASSKNIQYF; cdr3_nt: TGCAGCGTTGCGAGTTCCAAAAACATTCAGTACTTC
v_call: TRBV11-1; d_call: TRBD2; clone_size: .; j_call: TRBJ2-7; cdr3_aa: CASSLSGSYEQYF; cdr3_nt: TGTGCCAGCAGCCTCAGCGGGAGCTACGAGCAGTACTTC
v_call: TRBV5-6; d_call: TRBD2; clone_size: .; j_call: TRBJ2-1; cdr3_aa: CASSLGLAGLNEQFF; cdr3_nt: TGTGCCAGCAGCCTCGGACTAGCGGGGCTGAATGAGCAGTTCTTC
v_call: TRBV4-3; d_call: TRBD2; clone_size: .; j_call: TRBJ2-5; cdr3_aa: CASSQGLAGGQETQYF; cdr3_nt: TGCGCCAGCAGCCAAGGGCTAGCGGGAGGGCAAGAGACCCAGTACTTC
v_call: TRBV7-3; d_call: TRBD2; clone_size: .; j_call: TRBJ2-1; cdr3_aa: CASSFSLPGTSGRSGYNEQFF; cdr3_nt: TGTGCCAGCAGCTTCAGCCTACCGGGGACTAGCGGGAGATCTGGCTACAATGAGCAGTTCTTC